The present T cell receptor (beta chain) was sequenced within a study of cytomegalovirus exposure and HLA in healthy donors. General study findings and limits: Across donors, presence/absence analyses took sequencing depth to be roughly uniform. An analysis done earlier found most TCR beta V segments productive about 87% or about 30% of the time. According to the study, 150 to 200 TCR beta chains were cytomegalovirus-associated.

Unrecorded immune exposure was likely among donors, who were nominally healthy when sampled. A word on this clone: Its target is not known.

The PCR used 60 Vbeta and 13 Jbeta primers. Assay: immunoSEQ multiplex PCR; the TCRdb copy retains only in-frame clones and omits some. The sample includes some 130,000 clones. This TCR derives from a woman aged 40 to 49 in good health and CMV-seropositive. Sequencing input: PBMCs.

The CDR3 sequence: CASSLSGQGIFGTQYF. The CDR3 DNA reads as TGTGCCAGCAGTTTATCGGGACAGGGGATCTTTGGTACGCAGTATTTT. The rearrangement links TRBV28 to TRBJ2-3; 10 bases match TRBD1. The ends lost 1 base at V and 8 bases at J; junction bases unmatched: 9. The CDR3 runs 16 residues. CDR1 is MDHEN and CDR2 is SYDVKM in the germline V gene.